This T cell receptor beta chain was found in a study of blood T cell repertoires in COVID-19. Germline assignment: CDR1 LNHDA and CDR2 SQIVND (reference sequence). The V end was cut by 6 bases, the J end by 4 bases, with 18 bases between. The CDR3 consists of 15 residues. Source study methods: Amplification of reference gene primers was used by the study to estimate nucleated cell counts. This table comes from immunoSEQ multiplex PCR, and its TCRdb copy is limited to in-frame clones, with some not included. That table furnishes V, J and clone size, whereas the DNA furnished D and trimming. The sample yields about 240,000 clones, about 84% seen once.

The chain joins TRBV19 to TRBJ1-1; unclear D gene. The sequence was obtained from an elderly man with acute or convalescent COVID-19. Sequenced: peripheral blood. CDR3 sequence: CASSSHGSGSTEAFF. The CDR3 bases are TGTGCCAGTAGCTCCCATGGGTCCGGGAGCACTGAAGCTTTCTTT.